The sequence of this T cell receptor (beta chain) was determined in a study of OX40 agonist ivuxolimab in advanced cancers. Study background: Intravenous ivuxolimab was administered to patients every 2 weeks at 0.01 to 10 mg/kg. Of mixed ages from about 20 to 80 and averaging approximately 60 years, the group was 65% to 85% male. Enrollees could have had prior anti-PD-1, anti-PD-L1 or anti-CTLA-4 therapy, which around 40% had received. Study observations and caveats: Antigen targets of the expanded peripheral T cells went undetermined.

Trimming took 2 bases from V and 6 from J, leaving 22 bases between them. The CDR3 consists of 18 residues. CDR1 and CDR2 from the germline V gene are SGHTA and FQGNSA. Remarks on this clone: Its antigen is not identified.

The method was immunoSEQ multiplex PCR; TCRdb's version includes in-frame clones alone and lacks a portion of them. Seen here are approximately 63,000 clones, less than 85% observed once, and the top ten hold about 11%. The genes are TRBV7-2 and TRBJ2-2; D might be TRBD2 (7 bases). The starting material was CD4+ or CD8+ T cells sorted from blood, obtained in a trial of the OX40 agonist ivuxolimab. This clonotype was obtained from an adult with an advanced solid tumor such as melanoma, head and neck, liver or kidney cancer. The DNA for the CDR3 is TGTGCCAGCAGCTTACTACCCCCGGGGGCGGGACTATCCGGGGAGCTGTTTTTT. Translating it yields CASSLLPPGAGLSGELFF.